This T cell receptor beta chain originates from a study of T-cell memory formation after mild COVID-19. TCRdb processed the 5' RACE reads anew with MiXCR; each CDR3 protein has one entry. Among around 180,000 distinct CDR3 sequences listed, approximately 18% were seen once. The CDR3 contains 14 residues. The V end was cut by 1 base, the J end by 4 bases, with 12 bases between. The germline gives CDR1 SGHRS, CDR2 YFSETQ. The sequence came from a man between 18 and 29 years old who had mild COVID-19 (a few samples of this study predate the infection). Cell type and time point are not known. This sequence joins TRBV5-1 and TRBJ2-7, with D unresolved. Specimen: PBMCs or a T cell subset sorted from them (not recorded which). The CDR3 bases are TGCGCCAGCAGCTTGCAGGTGACGAATTACGAGCAGTACTTC. Encoded protein: CASSLQVTNYEQYF.